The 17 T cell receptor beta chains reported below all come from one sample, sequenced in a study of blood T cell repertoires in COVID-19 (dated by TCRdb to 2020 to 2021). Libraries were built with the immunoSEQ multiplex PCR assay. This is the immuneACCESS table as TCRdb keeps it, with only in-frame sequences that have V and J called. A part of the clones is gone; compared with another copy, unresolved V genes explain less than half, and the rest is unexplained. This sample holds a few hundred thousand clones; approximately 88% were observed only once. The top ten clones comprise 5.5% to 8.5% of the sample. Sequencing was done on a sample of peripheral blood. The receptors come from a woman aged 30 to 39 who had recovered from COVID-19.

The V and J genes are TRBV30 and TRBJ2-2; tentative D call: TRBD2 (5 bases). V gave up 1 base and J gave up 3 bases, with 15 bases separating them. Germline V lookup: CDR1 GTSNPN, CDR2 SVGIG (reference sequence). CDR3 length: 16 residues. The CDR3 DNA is TGTGCCTGGAGTGATCCGGGATCGGAACACACCGGGGAGCTGTTTTTT. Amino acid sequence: CAWSDPGSEHTGELFF.

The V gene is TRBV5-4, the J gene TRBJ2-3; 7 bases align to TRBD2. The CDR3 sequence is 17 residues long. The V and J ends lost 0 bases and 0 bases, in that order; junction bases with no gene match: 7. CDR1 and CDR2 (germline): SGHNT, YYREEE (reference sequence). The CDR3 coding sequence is TGTGCCAGCAGCTTGGGTGGCGGGGGACTTAGCACAGATACGCAGTATTTT. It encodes CASSLGGGGLSTDTQYF.

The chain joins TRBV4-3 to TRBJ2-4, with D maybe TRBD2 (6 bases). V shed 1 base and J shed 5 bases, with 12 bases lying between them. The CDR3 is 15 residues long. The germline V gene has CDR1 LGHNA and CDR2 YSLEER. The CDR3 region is CASSQVGGSQNIQYF. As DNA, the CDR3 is TGCGCCAGCAGCCAAGTCGGGGGTTCCCAAAACATTCAGTACTTC.

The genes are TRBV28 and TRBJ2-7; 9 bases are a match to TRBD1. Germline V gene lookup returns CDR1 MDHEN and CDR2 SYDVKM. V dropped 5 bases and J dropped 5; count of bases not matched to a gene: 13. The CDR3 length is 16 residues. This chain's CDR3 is CASSPTPGTGLHEQYF. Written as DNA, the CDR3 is TGTGCCAGCAGTCCTACCCCCGGGACAGGGCTACACGAGCAGTACTTC.

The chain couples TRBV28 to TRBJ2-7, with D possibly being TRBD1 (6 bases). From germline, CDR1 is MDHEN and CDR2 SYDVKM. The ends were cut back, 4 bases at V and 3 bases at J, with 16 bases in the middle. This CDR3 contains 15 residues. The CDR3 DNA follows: TGTGCCAGCAGTTATACCCGGACAGAAGACTACGAGCAGTACTTC. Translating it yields CASSYTRTEDYEQYF.

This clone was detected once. The CDR3 region is CATSKNRGPTEAFF. CDR3 DNA: TGTGCCACCAGCAAAAACAGGGGGCCGACTGAAGCTTTCTTT. The rearrangement joins TRBV15 to TRBJ1-1; 9 bases are shared with TRBD1. The CDR3 runs 14 residues. J was trimmed by 5 bases and V by 4 bases; bases with no gene match: 5. The germline CDR1 and CDR2 sequences are LNHNV and YYDKDF (reference sequence).

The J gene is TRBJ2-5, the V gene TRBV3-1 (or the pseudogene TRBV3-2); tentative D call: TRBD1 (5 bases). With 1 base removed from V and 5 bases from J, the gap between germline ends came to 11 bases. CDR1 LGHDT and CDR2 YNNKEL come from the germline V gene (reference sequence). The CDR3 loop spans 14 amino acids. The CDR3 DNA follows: TGTGCCAGCAGCCAAGCAGGGTTGTTCGAGACCCAGTACTTC. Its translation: CASSQAGLFETQYF.

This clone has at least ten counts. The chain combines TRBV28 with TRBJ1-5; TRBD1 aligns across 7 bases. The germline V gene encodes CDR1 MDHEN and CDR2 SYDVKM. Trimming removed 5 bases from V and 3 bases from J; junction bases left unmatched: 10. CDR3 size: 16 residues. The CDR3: CASSPPVGTANQPQHF. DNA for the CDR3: TGTGCCAGCAGTCCCCCCGTCGGGACAGCCAATCAGCCCCAGCATTTT.

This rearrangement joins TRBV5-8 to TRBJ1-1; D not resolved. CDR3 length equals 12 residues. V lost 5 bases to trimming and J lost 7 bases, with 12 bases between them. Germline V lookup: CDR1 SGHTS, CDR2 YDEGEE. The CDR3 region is CASSLTSLEAFF. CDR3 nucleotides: TGTGCCAGCAGTTTGACATCGCTTGAAGCTTTCTTT.

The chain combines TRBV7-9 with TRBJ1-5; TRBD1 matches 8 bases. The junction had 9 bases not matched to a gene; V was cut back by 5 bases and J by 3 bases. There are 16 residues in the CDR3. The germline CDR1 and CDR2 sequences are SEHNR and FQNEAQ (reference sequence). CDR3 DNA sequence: TGTGCCAGCAGCGTAGGGGGACAGGAGTACAATCAGCCCCAGCATTTT. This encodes CASSVGGQEYNQPQHF.

The CDR3 loop reads CASSLSGVGTGELFF. As DNA, the CDR3 is TGTGCCAGCAGCTTAAGCGGAGTAGGCACCGGGGAGCTGTTTTTT. The rearrangement links TRBV7-3 to TRBJ2-2, with D unclear. CDR3 size: 15 residues. CDR1 is SGHTA and CDR2 is FQGTGA in the germline V gene. The V and J ends lost 1 base and 4 bases respectively, with 10 bases between them.

The CDR3 region is CASSRASGGHNEQFF. CDR3 DNA: TGTGCCAGCAGTCGTGCTAGCGGGGGTCACAATGAGCAGTTCTTC. The V call is TRBV7-2, the J call TRBJ2-1; TRBD2 matches at 10 bases. The germline V gene has CDR1 SGHTA and CDR2 FQGNSA. The CDR3 spans 15 residues. V was pared by 6 bases and J by 5 bases, with 7 bases of the junction left unmatched.

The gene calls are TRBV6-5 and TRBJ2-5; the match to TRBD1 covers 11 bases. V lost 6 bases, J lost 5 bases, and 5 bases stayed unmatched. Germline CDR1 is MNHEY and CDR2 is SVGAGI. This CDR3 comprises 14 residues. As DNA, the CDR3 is TGTGCCAGCAGGACCGGGACAGGGGGGGAGACCCAGTACTTC. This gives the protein CASRTGTGGETQYF.

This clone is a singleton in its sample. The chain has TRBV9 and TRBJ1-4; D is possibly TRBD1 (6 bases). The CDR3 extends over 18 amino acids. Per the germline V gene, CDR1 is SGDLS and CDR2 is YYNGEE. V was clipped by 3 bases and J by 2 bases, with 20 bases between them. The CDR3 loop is CASSDVRGNGWTNEKLFF. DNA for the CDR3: TGTGCCAGCAGCGATGTAAGGGGGAACGGCTGGACTAATGAAAAACTGTTTTTT.

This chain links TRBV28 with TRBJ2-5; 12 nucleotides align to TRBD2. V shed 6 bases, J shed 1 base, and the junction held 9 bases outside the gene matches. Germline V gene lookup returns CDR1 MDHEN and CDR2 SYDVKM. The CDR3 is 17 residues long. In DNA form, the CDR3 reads TGTGCCAGCAGACGGACCCTAGCGGGGGGGTCCCAAGAGACCCAGTACTTC. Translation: CASRRTLAGGSQETQYF.

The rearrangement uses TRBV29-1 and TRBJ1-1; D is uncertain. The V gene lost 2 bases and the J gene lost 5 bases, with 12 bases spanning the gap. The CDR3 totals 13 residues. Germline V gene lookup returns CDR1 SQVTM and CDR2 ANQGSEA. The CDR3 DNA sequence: TGCAGCGTTGAATTGTTGGAGGGAACTGAAGCTTTCTTT. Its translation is CSVELLEGTEAFF.

CDR3 in amino acids: CASSQSGGISYNEQFF. CDR3 nucleotide sequence: TGTGCCAGCAGCCAATCAGGGGGGATCTCCTACAATGAGCAGTTCTTC. The chain joins TRBV3-1 (or the pseudogene TRBV3-2) to TRBJ2-1; the D gene is possibly TRBD1 (7 bases). Trimming removed 2 bases at V and 0 bases at J, with 11 bases between. CDR1 and CDR2 from the germline V gene are LGHDT and YNNKEL (reference sequence). The CDR3 is made up of 16 amino acids.